The next 32 T cell receptor beta chains were all read from a single sample in a study of early T cells in non-severe SARS-CoV-2 infection. TCRdb processed the 5' RACE reads anew with MiXCR; each CDR3 protein has one entry. The data hold tens of thousands of distinct CDR3 sequences, with roughly 4% observed a single time. Sequencing was carried out using whole blood. These TCRs come from an adult who was a healthcare worker with PCR-confirmed SARS-CoV-2 infection or an uninfected control (not recorded which).

This clonotype has ten or more counts. The CDR3 nucleotides are TGTGCCAGCAGCCTCCGACCAGGATCTGACTACGAGCAGTACTTC. Translated: CASSLRPGSDYEQYF. The rearrangement uses TRBV5-5 and TRBJ2-7; no firm D call. This CDR3 is built from 15 residues. CDR1 is SGHKS, CDR2 YYEKEE, per germline (reference sequence). Trimming removed 4 bases at V and 3 bases at J, with 17 bases between.

This clonotype was found many times. The chain is built from TRBV4-2 and TRBJ2-7; TRBD2 aligns across 8 bases. With V trimmed by 3 bases and J by 5 bases, 24 bases remained unmatched. This CDR3 contains 20 residues. CDR1 is LGHNA, CDR2 YNFKEQ, per germline. CDR3 protein: CASSQGLHRTSTERVDEQYV. The CDR3 nucleotides read TGTGCCAGCAGCCAGGGGCTCCATAGGACTAGCACCGAGCGGGTAGACGAGCAGTACGTC.

This clonotype was recorded at least ten times. J is TRBJ1-5 and V is TRBV6-2 or TRBV6-3; no firm D call. Trimming removed 2 bases at V and 6 bases at J, with 17 bases between. This CDR3 is built from 16 residues. Germline V gene lookup returns CDR1 MNHEY and CDR2 SVGEGT. The CDR3 loop is CASSYGRERGGQPQHF. The CDR3 bases are TGTGCCAGCAGTTACGGAAGAGAGCGTGGTGGTCAGCCCCAGCATTTT.

This clonotype came up many times. One end of the junction varies from germline; a read error may be responsible. The gene calls are TRBV7-7 and TRBJ2-7; D possibly uses TRBD1 or TRBD2 (5 bases each). Germline CDR1 SSHAT, CDR2 FNYEAQ (reference sequence). This CDR3 is built from 18 residues. The CDR3 loop is CASSLTPPRDGFPYEQYF. The CDR3, as DNA: TGTGCTAGCAGCTTAACCCCCCCCCGGGACGGATTTCCCTACGAGCAGTACTTC.

This clonotype was counted at least ten times. The chain uses TRBV5-6 and TRBJ2-3; 8 bases are shared with TRBD2. CDR1 is SGHDT, CDR2 YYEEEE, per germline. The CDR3 totals 16 residues. V was clipped by 4 bases and J by 0 bases; unmatched bases: 7. CDR3 protein: CASSLSGAISTDTQYF. The CDR3 region has the DNA TGTGCCAGCAGCCTTAGCGGGGCCATTAGCACAGATACGCAGTATTTT.

This clonotype was detected ten times or more. The chain couples TRBV6-1 to TRBJ2-6; D not certain. There are 14 residues in the CDR3. V was pared by 10 bases and J by 0 bases, with 10 bases between. Germline V lookup: CDR1 MNHNS, CDR2 SASEGT. CDR3 DNA: TGTGCCACCAACGCGGTCTCTGGGGCCAACGTCCTGACTTTC. Protein: CATNAVSGANVLTF.

This clonotype turned up a few times. This sequence joins TRBV7-6 and TRBJ2-7; D not certain. The CDR3 length is 11 residues. The V end was cut by 4 bases, the J end by 6 bases, with 7 bases between. Germline CDR1 is SGHVS and CDR2 is FNYEAQ. The DNA for the CDR3 is TGTGCCAGCAGCTCGGACGGCGAGCAGTACTTC. Its protein product is CASSSDGEQYF.

This clonotype has ten or more counts. This chain links TRBV28 with TRBJ2-5; D is perhaps TRBD1 (6 bases). The CDR3 has 13 amino acids. Trimming removed 7 bases at V and 1 base at J, with 10 bases between. Germline assignment: CDR1 MDHEN and CDR2 SYDVKM. The CDR3 DNA reads as TGTGCCAGCAATAAAGGGGGCCAAGAGACCCAGTACTTC. Translation gives CASNKGGQETQYF.

In this sample, this clonotype turned up many times. The genes are TRBV10-3 and TRBJ2-7; tentative D call: TRBD2 (6 bases). Looked up from germline, CDR1 is ENHRY and CDR2 is SYGVKD. CDR3 size: 14 residues. Trimming left V 10 bases short and J 2 bases short, with 18 bases between. The CDR3 sequence: CATAALRGPYEQYV. The DNA for the CDR3 is TGTGCCACCGCGGCCTTGCGGGGACCCTACGAGCAGTACGTC.

In this sample, this clonotype turned up a few times. The V gene is TRBV7-2, the J gene TRBJ2-1; maybe TRBD2 (6 bases). V gave up 5 bases and J gave up 2 bases, with 13 bases separating them. The CDR3 consists of 15 residues. Germline CDR1 and CDR2: SGHTA and FQGNSA. CDR3 residues: CASSHGSSTYNEQFF. The CDR3 region has the DNA TGTGCCAGCAGCCACGGGAGCTCCACCTACAATGAGCAGTTCTTC.

This clonotype was counted ten times or more. The chain is built from TRBV20-1 and TRBJ1-2; D is unclear. The CDR3 is 15 residues long. Germline assignment: CDR1 DFQATT and CDR2 SNEGSKA (reference sequence). Trimming pared 0 bases from V and 5 bases from J, leaving 16 bases between. For the CDR3, the DNA is TGCAGTGCTAGAGATTACCCCGGGGTGACTTATGGCTACACCTTC. This translates into CSARDYPGVTYGYTF.

This clonotype was recorded at least ten times. CDR3 sequence reads: CASSLDGGISGNTIYF. In nucleotides, the CDR3 is TGTGCCAGCAGCTTGGATGGGGGTATCTCTGGAAACACCATATATTTT. The chain is built from TRBV5-4 and TRBJ1-3; D may be TRBD1 (5 bases). V was cut by 0 bases and J by 0 bases, with 10 bases left in between. Germline V gives CDR1 SGHNT, CDR2 YYREEE (reference sequence). CDR3 size: 16 residues.

Of note for this clonotype: One junction end does not reproduce the germline sequence, and a read error may be involved. CDR3 bases: TGTGCCAGCAGCTTAAGACCCCATATAGCGGGCTCCGATAATTCACCCCTCCACTTT. This codes for CASSLRPHIAGSDNSPLHF. The chain is built from TRBV7-3 and TRBJ1-6, with unresolved D. The V gene's germline CDR1 is SGHTA and CDR2 FQGTGA. This CDR3 has 19 amino acids.

Only a few counts were recorded for this clonotype. The V call is TRBV29-1, the J call TRBJ2-3; TRBD2 matches at 10 bases. V shed 3 bases and J 4 bases; nucleotides not matched to a gene: 10. CDR1 and CDR2 from the germline V gene are SQVTM and ANQGSEA. The CDR3 runs to 16 residues. CDR3 sequence (DNA): TGCAGCGTTGATGGGGTAGCGGGAGGTTGGGCAGATACGCAGTATTTT. As protein: CSVDGVAGGWADTQYF.

This clonotype was counted many times. V is TRBV7-2 and J is TRBJ2-2; TRBD2 might be the D (7 bases). This CDR3 is built from 18 residues. Trimming pared 0 bases from V and 6 bases from J, leaving 20 bases between. Germline CDR1 SGHTA, CDR2 FQGNSA. DNA of the CDR3: TGTGCCAGCAGCTTAGCGGGACATCGTCCCGGGGGGTCCGGGGAGCTGTTTTTT. Amino acid sequence: CASSLAGHRPGGSGELFF. Drawing the rest from reference TRBV7-2 and TRBJ2-2, the complete variable domain is GAGVSQSPSNKVTEKGKDVELRCDPISGHTALYWYRQSLGQGLEFLIYFQGNSAPDKSGLPSDRFSAERTGGSVSTLTIQRTQQEDSAVYLCASSLAGHRPGGSGELFFGEGSRLTVL.

This clonotype has just a few counts. The DNA for the CDR3 is TGTGCCAGCAGCTTATTCGTCGGGTCCTACAATGAGCAGTTCTTC. Residues: CASSLFVGSYNEQFF. The chain recombines TRBV7-3 with TRBJ2-1; D is uncertain. The CDR3 runs to 15 residues. CDR1 is SGHTA, CDR2 FQGTGA, per germline. Trimming stripped 2 bases from V and 1 base from J, with 9 bases between.

This clonotype appeared many times. The rearrangement joins TRBV4-3 to TRBJ2-1; 10 bases agree with TRBD2. The V gene's germline CDR1 is LGHNA and CDR2 YSLEER. V trimming: 4 bases; J trimming: 9 bases; junction bases outside the gene matches: 9. The CDR3 covers 15 residues. CDR3 in amino acids: CASSPLAGERIEQFF. The CDR3 nucleotides read TGCGCCAGCAGCCCTCTAGCGGGAGAACGTATTGAGCAGTTCTTC.

The V and J genes are TRBV25-1 and TRBJ1-1; 10 bases are a match to TRBD1. The CDR3 contains 14 residues. The germline V gene has CDR1 MGHDK and CDR2 SYGVNS. V was pared by 4 bases and J by 7 bases, with 6 bases of the junction left unmatched. CDR3 bases: TGTGCCAGCAGTGGTAGGGACAGGGGTCTTGAAGCTTTCTTT. Encoded protein: CASSGRDRGLEAFF.

This clonotype was observed many times. The V call is TRBV20-1, the J call TRBJ2-3; 7 positions match TRBD1. Germline CDR1 and CDR2: DFQATT and SNEGSKA (reference sequence). The length of the CDR3 is 16 residues. After removal of 0 bases from V and 1 base from J, the junction contained 7 bases not matched to a gene. CDR3 sequence reads: CSARDSRTGGTDTQYF. In DNA form, the CDR3 reads TGCAGTGCTAGAGATTCACGGACAGGAGGCACAGATACGCAGTATTTT.

This clonotype has at least ten counts. This rearrangement joins TRBV6-6 to TRBJ2-3; possible D gene TRBD2, 7 bases. Germline CDR1 MNHNY, CDR2 SVGAGI (reference sequence). CDR3 length equals 15 residues. V was shortened by 5 bases and J by 6 bases, with 18 bases between the two germline ends. CDR3 amino acids: CASSLGLGGVDTQYF. CDR3 nucleotide sequence: TGTGCCAGCAGTCTCGGACTAGGGGGGGTGGATACGCAGTATTTT.

The sample holds many counts of this clonotype. CDR3 residues: CASSKSYEQYF. As DNA, the CDR3 is TGTGCCAGCAGCAAGTCCTACGAGCAGTACTTC. This chain joins TRBV3-1 and TRBJ2-7; D remains ambiguous. Per germline, CDR1 LGHDT and CDR2 YNNKEL (reference sequence). This CDR3 is built from 11 residues. Trimming removed 5 bases from V and 1 base from J, with 3 bases in between.

This chain uses TRBV7-9 with TRBJ2-7, with TRBD2 matching 7 bases. The CDR3 spans 13 residues. Germline CDR1 is SEHNR and CDR2 is FQNEAQ (reference sequence). J gave up 4 bases and V 3 bases, and 3 bases lay outside the gene matches. CDR3 protein: CASSFTSAYEQYF. For the CDR3, the DNA is TGTGCCAGCAGCTTTACTAGCGCATACGAGCAGTACTTC.

This clonotype was observed many times. The chain recombines TRBV12-3 or TRBV12-4 with TRBJ2-5; no clear D gene. The CDR3 runs to 13 residues. Deletions cut 3 bases from V and 5 bases from J, with 10 bases between. The CDR3 region has the DNA TGTGCCAGCAGTTTCCGGACGATGGAGACCCAGTACTTC. Its protein is CASSFRTMETQYF.

V is TRBV7-2 and J is TRBJ2-1; 9 bases are shared with TRBD2. This CDR3 has 13 residues. V lost 5 bases, J lost 14 bases, and 10 bases stayed unmatched. Germline V gives CDR1 SGHTA, CDR2 FQGNSA. Written as DNA, the CDR3 is TGTGCCAGCAGCGTTACTAGCGGGCGAGGAGAGTTCTTC. It yields the protein CASSVTSGRGEFF.

This clonotype was observed a handful of times. This may stem from a read error, because a much larger clone lies one nucleotide away. CDR3 nucleotides: TGTGCCAGCAGTGGGGTGGTGGCAACTGAAGCTTTCTTT. It is translated as CASSGVVATEAFF. The rearrangement joins TRBV6-1 to TRBJ1-1; D gene uncertain. Germline CDR1 is MNHNS and CDR2 is SASEGT. This CDR3 is 13 amino acids long. Trimming took 4 bases from V and 5 from J, leaving 11 bases between them.

This clonotype occurred many times. The rearrangement links TRBV3-1 to TRBJ2-1; 11 positions match TRBD2. Germline assignment: CDR1 LGHDT and CDR2 YNNKEL (reference sequence). V was pared by 6 bases and J by 7 bases, with 11 bases of the junction left unmatched. CDR3 length equals 16 residues. CDR3: CASRPLRTSGPNEQFF. CDR3 bases: TGTGCCAGCAGACCCCTCAGGACTAGCGGGCCTAATGAGCAGTTCTTC.

This clonotype was seen ten or more times. V is TRBV12-3 or TRBV12-4 and J is TRBJ1-2; 9 nucleotides agree with TRBD1. Trimming cost V 8 bases and J 3 bases; bases outside gene matches: 7. This CDR3 has 14 amino acids. CDR3 protein: CASSTGGSYYGYTF. CDR3 coding DNA: TGTGCCAGCTCGACAGGGGGTTCTTACTATGGCTACACCTTC.

This clonotype occurred many times. This chain joins TRBV6-5 and TRBJ2-5; 8 nucleotides match TRBD1. The germline gives CDR1 MNHEY, CDR2 SVGAGI. The CDR3 spans 18 residues. V lost 0 bases to trimming and J lost 2 bases; unmatched junction nucleotides: 11. CDR3 nucleotides: TGTGCCAGCAGTTACTCCCCCGTGGAAGGGACAGGACAAGAGACCCAGTACTTC. This translates into CASSYSPVEGTGQETQYF.

This clonotype has at least ten counts. The genes are TRBV5-5 and TRBJ1-2; maybe TRBD1 (5 bases). The germline V and J ends were trimmed by 0 bases and 3 bases, with 15 bases remaining between them. The CDR3 length is 16 residues. Germline CDR1 reads SGHKS; CDR2 reads YYEKEE (reference sequence). In nucleotides, the CDR3 is TGTGCCAGCAGCTTGGTGGTGGCAGGGAGGGACTATGGCTACACCTTC. This translates into CASSLVVAGRDYGYTF.

In this sample, this clonotype turned up many times. V and J are TRBV7-2 and TRBJ1-6; TRBD1 is a possible D gene (5 bases). V was pared by 5 bases and J by 5 bases, with 13 bases between. This CDR3 has 15 amino acids. CDR1 and CDR2 from the germline V gene are SGHTA and FQGNSA. The chain's CDR3 is CASSPRDRHNSPLHF. CDR3 DNA: TGTGCCAGCAGCCCCCGGGACCGCCATAATTCACCCCTCCACTTT.

This clonotype turned up a few times. J is TRBJ2-5 and V is TRBV12-3 or TRBV12-4; D perhaps matches TRBD1 (6 bases). Deletions cut 6 bases from V and 5 bases from J, with 7 bases between. CDR3 length: 11 amino acids. The CDR3: CASSTGETQYF. The CDR3 region has the DNA TGTGCCAGCAGCACAGGGGAGACCCAGTACTTC.

The sample holds many counts of this clonotype. The chain links TRBV19 to TRBJ2-2; perhaps TRBD2 as D (6 bases). The germline gives CDR1 LNHDA, CDR2 SQIVND (reference sequence). This CDR3 is built from 15 residues. Between the trimmed V and J ends, which lost 5 bases and 6 bases, there was a span of 16 bases. This CDR3 reads CASSHRDWKSGELFF. The CDR3 DNA sequence: TGTGCCAGTAGTCATCGGGACTGGAAGTCCGGGGAGCTGTTTTTT.